One and the same sample provided the 26 T cell receptor beta chains below, sequenced in a study of blood T cell repertoires in COVID-19 (TCRdb year 2020). The library was prepared using the immunoSEQ multiplex PCR assay. TCRdb stores this immuneACCESS table with in-frame sequences only. Part of the clones is absent; in the studies checked, under half of the shortfall reflects unresolved V genes, and no reason is known for the rest. The sample contains approximately 300,000 clones, about 89% of them found a single time. Clones ranked in the top ten supply less than 3% of the sample. The specimen sequenced was PBMCs or T cells enriched from blood (not recorded which). All receptors come from a woman aged 18-29 years who had recovered from COVID-19.

This chain connects TRBV6-5 to TRBJ1-2; D gene ambiguous. V was cut by 5 bases and J by 5 bases, with 15 bases left in between. The CDR3 is 14 residues long. CDR1 and CDR2 (germline): MNHEY, SVGAGI. CDR3 loop: CASSRTYGEYGYTF. Written as DNA, the CDR3 is TGTGCCAGCAGTCGAACGTACGGGGAGTATGGCTACACCTTC.

The chain has TRBV19 and TRBJ1-5, with D unresolved. The V end lost 3 bases, the J end lost 5 bases, and 8 bases lay between the germline ends. The CDR3 has 13 amino acids. From germline, CDR1 is LNHDA and CDR2 SQIVND (reference sequence). The CDR3: CASSILRDQPQHF. The CDR3 DNA follows: TGTGCCAGTAGTATTCTCCGTGATCAGCCCCAGCATTTT.

This chain connects TRBV4-1 to TRBJ2-1; 8 positions match TRBD2. J was trimmed by 4 bases and V by 0 bases; bases with no gene match: 5. This CDR3 has 16 amino acids. The germline CDR1 and CDR2 sequences are MGHRA and YSYEKL. The CDR3 DNA follows: TGCGCCAGCAGCCAAGAGGGGACTAGTATGTACAATGAGCAGTTCTTC. Translating it yields CASSQEGTSMYNEQFF.

This chain links TRBV7-9 with TRBJ2-3; 11 bases match TRBD2. V lost 5 bases to trimming and J lost 2 bases; unmatched junction nucleotides: 6. The CDR3 loop spans 16 amino acids. CDR1 and CDR2 from the germline V gene are SEHNR and FQNEAQ (reference sequence). The CDR3 region is CASSPGTSGDTDTQYF. The CDR3 coding sequence is TGTGCCAGCAGCCCCGGGACTAGCGGAGACACAGATACGCAGTATTTT.

The chain joins TRBV7-2 to TRBJ2-7; D perhaps matches TRBD2 (5 bases). Trimming stripped 4 bases from V and 5 bases from J, with 27 bases between. From germline, CDR1 is SGHTA and CDR2 FQGNSA. The CDR3 has 18 amino acids. DNA of the CDR3: TGTGCCAGCAGCTCCGGAGGCTTAATTAGGGTACATTCTAACGAGCAGTACTTC. This encodes CASSSGGLIRVHSNEQYF.

The chain links TRBV11-2 to TRBJ2-1; D call uncertain. V was trimmed by 0 bases and J by 5 bases, leaving 5 bases between them. The CDR3 loop spans 13 amino acids. The V gene's germline CDR1 is SGHAT and CDR2 FQNNGV. CDR3 sequence: CASSLELHNEQFF. As DNA, the CDR3 is TGTGCCAGCAGCTTAGAACTTCACAATGAGCAGTTCTTC.

As DNA, the CDR3 is TGTGCCACCAGTGACCCCAGGGGGTTCACAGATACGCAGTATTTT. Its protein product is CATSDPRGFTDTQYF. The genes are TRBV24-1 and TRBJ2-3; TRBD1 aligns across 7 bases. This CDR3 region has 15 residues. The V gene's germline CDR1 is KGHDR and CDR2 SFDVKD. Trimming took 4 bases from V and 2 from J; bases not matched to a gene: 5.

The chain uses TRBV7-2 and TRBJ2-3; 11 bases agree with TRBD2. Germline V gene lookup returns CDR1 SGHTA and CDR2 FQGNSA. CDR3 length: 15 residues. The V segment lost 6 bases and the J segment 8 bases; nucleotides outside the gene matches: 10. CDR3 residues: CASRQLAGVIGTQYF. CDR3 DNA: TGTGCCAGCAGGCAACTAGCGGGAGTCATCGGTACGCAGTATTTT.

The rearrangement joins TRBV28 to TRBJ2-1, with D hard to call. This CDR3 is 15 amino acids long. Trimming pared 7 bases from V and 5 bases from J, leaving 18 bases between. CDR1 is MDHEN, CDR2 SYDVKM, per germline. The CDR3 bases are TGTGCCAGCACATCGATTAAAATACTCAACAATGAGCAGTTCTTC. It is translated as CASTSIKILNNEQFF. Drawing the rest from reference TRBV28 and TRBJ2-1, the complete variable domain is DVKVTQSSRYLVKRTGEKVFLECVQDMDHENMFWYRQDPGLGLRLIYFSYDVKMKEKGDIPEGYSVSREKKERFSLILESASTNQTSMYLCASTSIKILNNEQFFGPGTRLTVL.

As for this clone: The same CDR3 arises from other DNA sequences in this sample as well. This chain uses TRBV19 with TRBJ2-5; TRBD2 aligns across 15 bases. Germline V gene data show CDR1 as LNHDA and CDR2 as SQIVND (reference sequence). Trimming cost V 4 bases and J 5 bases; bases outside gene matches: 2. The CDR3 consists of 15 residues. For the CDR3, the DNA is TGTGCCAGTAGTAGTGGACTAGCGGGGGGGGAGACCCAGTACTTC. This codes for CASSSGLAGGETQYF.

V is TRBV4-1 and J is TRBJ2-5; weak D call: TRBD2 (6 bases). The V end lost 1 base, the J end lost 3 bases, and 15 bases lay between the germline ends. Germline CDR1 is MGHRA and CDR2 is YSYEKL. The CDR3 totals 16 residues. The CDR3 sequence is CASSQGRGVAKETQYF. The CDR3, as DNA: TGCGCCAGCAGCCAAGGACGCGGGGTCGCCAAAGAGACCCAGTACTTC.

This clone was counted between two and nine times. The chain is built from TRBV7-2 and TRBJ2-5; 9 positions match TRBD1. After removal of 5 bases from V and 4 bases from J, the junction contained 8 bases not matched to a gene. There are 15 residues in the CDR3. CDR1 and CDR2 (germline): SGHTA, FQGNSA. Here the CDR3 reads CASSADRGWGETQYF. CDR3 DNA sequence: TGTGCCAGCAGCGCTGACAGGGGGTGGGGAGAGACCCAGTACTTC.

This chain joins TRBV5-6 and TRBJ1-1; D is uncertain. The CDR3 is 15 amino acids. V was cut by 0 bases and J by 1 base, with 10 bases left in between. Germline V gene data show CDR1 as SGHDT and CDR2 as YYEEEE. The CDR3 nucleotides are TGTGCCAGCAGCTTGGGGGCATCAGGGAACACTGAAGCTTTCTTT. It specifies CASSLGASGNTEAFF.

The chain links TRBV27 to TRBJ1-2, with 8 bases lining up with TRBD1. V gave up 2 bases and J gave up 2 bases; unmatched junction bases: 4. Per the germline V gene, CDR1 is MNHEY and CDR2 is SMNVEV (reference sequence). The CDR3 spans 15 residues. In nucleotides, the CDR3 is TGTGCCAGCAGTTTAGCTGCAGGGGGCAACTATGGCTACACCTTC. This encodes CASSLAAGGNYGYTF.

V usage is TRBV28 and J usage is TRBJ2-1, with D possibly being TRBD2 (5 bases). Germline V gene lookup returns CDR1 MDHEN and CDR2 SYDVKM. This CDR3 is 15 amino acids long. V lost 8 bases and J lost 4, with 18 bases in between. CDR3: CASARYTRDYNEQFF. The CDR3 region has the DNA TGTGCCAGCGCCCGATATACGAGGGATTACAATGAGCAGTTCTTC.

This clone was seen a handful of times. The V call is TRBV7-2, the J call TRBJ2-2; perhaps TRBD1 as D (5 bases). This CDR3 spans 15 amino acids. CDR1 and CDR2 from the germline V gene are SGHTA and FQGNSA. V lost 5 bases and J lost 4, with 14 bases in between. CDR3 DNA sequence: TGTGCCAGCAGCACTGCAGGGCGTCGCACCGGGGAGCTGTTTTTT. It encodes CASSTAGRRTGELFF.

The count of this clone is one. The chain is built from TRBV10-1 and TRBJ2-2, with TRBD1 as a possible D gene (6 bases). This CDR3 has 14 amino acids. Trimming shortened V by 6 bases and J by 6 bases, and 14 bases separated the two germline ends. Germline CDR1 reads WNHNN; CDR2 reads SYGVQD (reference sequence). This CDR3 reads CASSQDRLAGELFF. CDR3 nucleotide sequence: TGCGCCAGCAGCCAAGACAGGTTGGCCGGGGAGCTGTTTTTT.

The chain recombines TRBV5-1 with TRBJ1-1; 9 nucleotides line up with TRBD1. This CDR3 region has 15 residues. Germline V gene lookup returns CDR1 SGHRS and CDR2 YFSETQ. V gave up 3 bases and J gave up 3 bases; unmatched junction bases: 6. CDR3 protein: CASSSRTGVDTEAFF. For the CDR3, the DNA is TGCGCCAGCAGCTCTCGGACAGGGGTGGACACTGAAGCTTTCTTT.

CDR3 coding DNA: TGTGCCAGCAGCCTAAGGCGGTTTTTTACCCCGGGACAGGAGTCCTACGAGCAGTACTTC. This encodes CASSLRRFFTPGQESYEQYF. This chain connects TRBV7-8 to TRBJ2-7; 8 bases are a match to TRBD1. The length of the CDR3 is 20 residues. CDR1 SGHVS and CDR2 FQNEAQ come from the germline V gene. Losses at the gene ends were 5 bases for V and 1 base for J; bases not matched to a gene: 22.

The rearrangement links TRBV19 to TRBJ1-5, with D tentatively TRBD1 (6 bases). This CDR3 spans 17 amino acids. V was trimmed by 4 bases and J by 3 bases, leaving 19 bases between them. The germline gives CDR1 LNHDA, CDR2 SQIVND (reference sequence). The DNA for the CDR3 is TGTGCCAGTAGTAACCCCTTCGACAGGACTTTCAATCAGCCCCAGCATTTT. The encoded protein is CASSNPFDRTFNQPQHF.

This sequence joins TRBV19 and TRBJ2-1; 13 nucleotides align to TRBD2. CDR3 length: 16 residues. CDR1 is LNHDA, CDR2 SQIVND, per germline (reference sequence). With V trimmed by 5 bases and J by 7 bases, 8 bases remained unmatched. The DNA of the CDR3 is TGTGCCAGTAGTTCCCGGACTAGCGGGAGACGGAATGAGCAGTTCTTC. Protein sequence: CASSSRTSGRRNEQFF.

The chain combines TRBV5-1 with TRBJ2-3; perhaps TRBD1 as D (6 bases). Germline CDR1 SGHRS, CDR2 YFSETQ. The CDR3 spans 15 residues. The ends were cut back, 0 bases at V and 2 bases at J, with 10 bases in the middle. CDR3 nucleotide sequence: TGCGCCAGCAGCTTGGCGGACAGATACACAGATACGCAGTATTTT. This codes for CASSLADRYTDTQYF.

The chain is built from TRBV27 and TRBJ2-7, with 8 bases aligning to TRBD1. Germline assignment: CDR1 MNHEY and CDR2 SMNVEV (reference sequence). The length of the CDR3 is 13 residues. V was pared by 7 bases and J by 2 bases, with 4 bases of the junction left unmatched. The CDR3 region is CASTGGPPYEQYF. In nucleotides, the CDR3 is TGTGCCAGCACAGGGGGCCCCCCCTACGAGCAGTACTTC.

The chain carries TRBV2 and TRBJ1-1, with 8 bases fitting TRBD1. After removal of 6 bases from V and 1 base from J, the junction contained 13 bases not matched to a gene. There are 17 residues in the CDR3. Germline V lookup: CDR1 SNHLY, CDR2 FYNNEI. Here the CDR3 reads CASSRTGWAQTNTEAFF. The DNA of the CDR3 is TGTGCCAGCAGCCGGACAGGGTGGGCCCAAACGAACACTGAAGCTTTCTTT.

This chain links TRBV3-1 (or the pseudogene TRBV3-2) with TRBJ2-7; 12 bases align to TRBD2. The trim removed 6 bases at V and 3 bases at J, leaving 9 bases unmatched. Germline V CDR1 and CDR2: LGHDT, YNNKEL (reference sequence). The CDR3 is 16 residues long. CDR3 in amino acids: CASSLLAGGPGYEQYF. The CDR3 DNA follows: TGTGCCAGCAGTCTCCTAGCGGGAGGGCCGGGCTACGAGCAGTACTTC.

This clone was seen only a few times. V usage is TRBV28 and J usage is TRBJ1-5; D not certain. The V gene's germline CDR1 is MDHEN and CDR2 SYDVKM. Trimming shortened V by 7 bases and J by 2 bases, and 18 bases separated the two germline ends. This CDR3 region has 16 residues. CDR3 in DNA: TGTGCCAGCACCGAGGTCGGGGAATTAGGCAATCAGCCCCAGCATTTT. This encodes CASTEVGELGNQPQHF.